This TCR beta chain stems from a study of T cells in Graves' hyperthyroidism and ophthalmopathy. The junction had 9 bases not matched to a gene; V was cut back by 5 bases and J by 5 bases. The CDR3 has 16 amino acids. Per the germline V gene, CDR1 is SEHNR and CDR2 is FQNEAQ (reference sequence). Regions amplified from RNA transcripts were the TCR beta CDR3 regions. TCR CDR3 underwent first-round RT-PCR with the HTBI primer set. TCRdb re-called the multiplex PCR reads with MiXCR, one entry per CDR3 protein. The sample holds 750,000 to 900,000 distinct CDR3 sequences, roughly 40% seen once. The V call is TRBV7-9, the J call TRBJ2-5; the match to TRBD2 covers 12 bases. This clonotype originated in a man between 18 and 35 years old with Graves' hyperthyroidism. The sample taken for sequencing was blood. The CDR3 sequence is CASSPKGLAGGETQYF. CDR3 nucleotide sequence: TGTGCCAGCAGCCCCAAGGGACTAGCGGGCGGCGAGACCCAGTACTTC. Combining the CDR3 with reference TRBV7-9 and TRBJ2-5 gives the whole variable domain DTGVSQNPRHKITKRGQNVTFRCDPISEHNRLYWYRQTLGQGPEFLTYFQNEAQLEKSRLLSDRFSAERPKGSFSTLEIQRTEQGDSAMYLCASSPKGLAGGETQYFGPGTRLLVL.